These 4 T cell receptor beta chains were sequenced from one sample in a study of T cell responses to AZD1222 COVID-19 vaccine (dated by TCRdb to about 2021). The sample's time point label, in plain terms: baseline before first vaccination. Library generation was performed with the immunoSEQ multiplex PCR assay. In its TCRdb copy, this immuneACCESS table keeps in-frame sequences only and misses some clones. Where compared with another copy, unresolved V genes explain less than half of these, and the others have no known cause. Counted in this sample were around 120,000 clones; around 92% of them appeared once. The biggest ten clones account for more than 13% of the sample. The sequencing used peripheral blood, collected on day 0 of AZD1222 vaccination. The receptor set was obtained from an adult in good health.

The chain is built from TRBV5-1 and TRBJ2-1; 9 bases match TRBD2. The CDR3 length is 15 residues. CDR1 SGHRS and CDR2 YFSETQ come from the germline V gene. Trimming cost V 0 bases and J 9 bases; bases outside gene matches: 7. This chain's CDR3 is CASSLAELAGSEQFF. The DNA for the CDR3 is TGCGCCAGCAGCTTGGCCGAGCTAGCGGGGAGTGAGCAGTTCTTC.

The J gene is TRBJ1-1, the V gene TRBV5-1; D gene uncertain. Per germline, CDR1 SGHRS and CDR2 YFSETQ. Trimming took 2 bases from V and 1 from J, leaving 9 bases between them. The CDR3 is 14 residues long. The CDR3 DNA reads TGCGCCAGCAGCTTAAGTCAGGCGAACACTGAAGCTTTCTTT. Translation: CASSLSQANTEAFF. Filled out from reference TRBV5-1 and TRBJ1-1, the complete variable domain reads KAGVTQTPRYLIKTRGQQVTLSCSPISGHRSVSWYQQTPGQGLQFLFEYFSETQRNKGNFPGRFSGRQFSNSRSEMNVSTLELGDSALYLCASSLSQANTEAFFGQGTRLTVV.

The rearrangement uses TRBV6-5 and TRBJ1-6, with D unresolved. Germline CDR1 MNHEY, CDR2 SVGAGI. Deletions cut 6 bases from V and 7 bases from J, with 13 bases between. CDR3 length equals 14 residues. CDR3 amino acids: CASSPRITNSPLHF. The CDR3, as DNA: TGTGCCAGCAGCCCCAGGATCACAAATTCACCCCTCCACTTT.

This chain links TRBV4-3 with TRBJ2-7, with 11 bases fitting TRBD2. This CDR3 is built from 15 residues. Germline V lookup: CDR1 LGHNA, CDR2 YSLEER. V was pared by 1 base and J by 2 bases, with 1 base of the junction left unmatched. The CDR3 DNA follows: TGCGCCAGCAGCCAAGGACTAGCGGGACCCTACGAGCAGTACTTC. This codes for CASSQGLAGPYEQYF.